The clone carrying this TCR beta chain has a count of ten or more. Amplified TCR beta CDR3 regions came from RNA transcripts. In the first-round RT-PCR of the TCR CDR3, the HTBI primer set was used. In TCRdb, the multiplex PCR reads were re-called with MiXCR into one record per CDR3 protein. In the table there are some 320,000 distinct CDR3 sequences, approximately 15% of which are singletons. The data are from a study of T cells in Graves' hyperthyroidism and ophthalmopathy. The junction had 8 bases not matched to a gene; V was cut back by 2 bases and J by 6 bases. The CDR3 is 15 amino acids. The V gene's germline CDR1 is MNHEY and CDR2 SMNVEV (reference sequence).

This sequence was found in a woman in her 40s with Graves' ophthalmopathy. The chain combines TRBV27 with TRBJ1-1, with TRBD1 identical over 8 bases. Sequenced material: blood. DNA of the CDR3: TGTGCCAGCAGTTTAGGCAGGGGGCTTGGGCCTGAAGCTTTCTTT. This encodes CASSLGRGLGPEAFF.